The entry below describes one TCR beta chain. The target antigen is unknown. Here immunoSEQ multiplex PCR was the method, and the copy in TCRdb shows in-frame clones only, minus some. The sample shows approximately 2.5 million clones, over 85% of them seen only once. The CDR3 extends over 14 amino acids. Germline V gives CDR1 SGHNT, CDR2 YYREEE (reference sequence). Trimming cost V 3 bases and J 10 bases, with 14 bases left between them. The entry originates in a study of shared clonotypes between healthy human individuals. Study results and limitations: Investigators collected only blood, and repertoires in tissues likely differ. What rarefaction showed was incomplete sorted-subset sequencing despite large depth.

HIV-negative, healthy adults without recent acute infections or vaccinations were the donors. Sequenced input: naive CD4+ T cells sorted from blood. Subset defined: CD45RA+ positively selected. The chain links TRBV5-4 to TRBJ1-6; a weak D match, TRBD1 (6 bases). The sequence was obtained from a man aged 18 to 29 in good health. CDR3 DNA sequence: TGTGCCAGCAGCTCAGCAGGGGTAGGATCACCCCTCCACTTT. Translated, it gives CASSSAGVGSPLHF.